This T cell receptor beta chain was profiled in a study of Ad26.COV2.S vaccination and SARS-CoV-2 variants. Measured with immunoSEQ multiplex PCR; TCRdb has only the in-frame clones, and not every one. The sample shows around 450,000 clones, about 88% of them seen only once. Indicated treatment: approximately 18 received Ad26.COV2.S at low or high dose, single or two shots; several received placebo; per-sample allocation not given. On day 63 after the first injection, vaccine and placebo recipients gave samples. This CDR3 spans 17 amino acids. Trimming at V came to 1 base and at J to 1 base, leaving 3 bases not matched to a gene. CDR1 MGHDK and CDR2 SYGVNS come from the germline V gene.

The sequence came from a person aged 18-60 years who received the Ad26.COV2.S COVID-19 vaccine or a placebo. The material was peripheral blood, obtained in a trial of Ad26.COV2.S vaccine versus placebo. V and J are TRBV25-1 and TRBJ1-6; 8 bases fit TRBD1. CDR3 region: CASSESRGQSYNSPLHF. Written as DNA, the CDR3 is TGTGCCAGCAGTGAATCCAGGGGGCAATCCTATAATTCACCCCTCCACTTT.